The clone carrying this TCR beta chain is medium-sized. Its antigen is unknown. Original processing notes: For papillary thyroid cancer, a distant-metastasis classifier was constructed from CDR3 differences observed across clinicopathological groups. MiXCR was used by TCRdb to re-call the PCR reads. The V and J calls come from TCRdb's annotation, not from the publication. The sample carries about 8,600 clones, about 30% recorded once. The data were taken from a study of metastatic and nonmetastatic thyroid tumors. Turning to the study itself: Repertoires from blood and tumor or nodule tissue of malignant and benign thyroid patients were compared.

Treatment of any kind had been given to no patient before thyroid surgery. The CDR3 totals 15 residues. Germline V CDR1 and CDR2: ENHRY, SYGVKD. Trimming at V came to 4 bases and at J to 4 bases, leaving 10 bases not matched to a gene. Study results and caveats: Significantly greater TCR beta diversity was reportedly found in malignant thyroid tumors than in benign nodules (in blood and tumor).

The sample consisted of adjacent normal tissue. The clonotype comes from a female donor with papillary thyroid cancer or a benign thyroid nodule (not recorded which). Some clones in this sample may be carry-over from other donors' samples. The rearrangement links TRBV10-3 to TRBJ2-7; 7 nucleotides line up with TRBD1. CDR3 loop: CAISATGYSGYEQYF. The CDR3 coding sequence is TGTGCCATCAGTGCGACAGGGTATAGTGGGTACGAGCAGTACTTC.